This passage covers 20 T cell receptor beta chains from one sample sequenced in a study of cytomegalovirus exposure and HLA in healthy donors. Produced via immunoSEQ multiplex PCR; TCRdb's table is partial and in-frame only. This sample yields about 270,000 clones, of which just over 85% are seen a single time; 0.9% to 1.1% belongs to the top ten. Sequenced material: PBMCs. These receptor sequences come from a woman between 18 and 29 years old in good health and CMV-seronegative.

This chain connects TRBV7-7 to TRBJ2-3; D is perhaps TRBD2 (6 bases). Trimming left V 5 bases short and J 6 bases short, with 12 bases between. The CDR3 covers 13 residues. CDR1 and CDR2 from the germline V gene are SSHAT and FNYEAQ (reference sequence). CDR3 nucleotides: TGTGCCAGCAGCATTTCTGGAGGGGATACGCAGTATTTT. Its translation is CASSISGGDTQYF.

This clone was recorded once. The chain is built from TRBV11-2 and TRBJ2-5; a possible D gene is TRBD2 (6 bases). V was shortened by 4 bases and J by 1 base, with 7 bases between the two germline ends. CDR1 is SGHAT and CDR2 is FQNNGV in the germline V gene. The CDR3 extends over 13 amino acids. The CDR3 sequence: CASSSSAQETQYF. CDR3 bases: TGTGCCAGCAGCTCTAGCGCCCAAGAGACCCAGTACTTC.

J is TRBJ1-2 and V is TRBV6-1, with 9 bases fitting TRBD1. CDR1 MNHNS and CDR2 SASEGT come from the germline V gene. This CDR3 contains 11 residues. The trim removed 6 bases at V and 14 bases at J, leaving 7 bases unmatched. The DNA for the CDR3 is TGTGCCAGCAGCTACGGACAGGGGAGGACCTTC. Residues: CASSYGQGRTF.

This rearrangement joins TRBV30 to TRBJ2-7; D is ambiguous. The CDR3 runs to 12 residues. V was shortened by 4 bases and J by 1 base, with 8 bases between the two germline ends. Germline V gene sequence: CDR1 GTSNPN, CDR2 SVGIG (reference sequence). The CDR3 sequence: CAWTGPSYEQYF. Written as DNA, the CDR3 is TGTGCCTGGACAGGTCCTTCCTACGAGCAGTACTTC.

This clone was counted only a few times. The chain couples TRBV4-2 to TRBJ2-2, with TRBD1 as a possible D gene (5 bases). CDR3 length: 17 amino acids. Germline CDR1 reads LGHNA; CDR2 reads YNFKEQ. V was cut by 0 bases and J by 4 bases, with 15 bases left in between. The CDR3 bases are TGTGCCAGCAGCCAAGAAAAGGCCAGGGCCTTCACCGGGGAGCTGTTTTTT. As protein: CASSQEKARAFTGELFF.

The count of this clone is one. The chain uses TRBV5-1 and TRBJ1-2, with D possibly TRBD1 on 6 matching bases. This CDR3 spans 14 amino acids. Germline V gene lookup returns CDR1 SGHRS and CDR2 YFSETQ. V lost 4 bases and J lost 4, with 14 bases in between. Here the CDR3 DNA reads TGCGCCAGCAGCCCCCAGGACAGAGTCTATGGCTACACCTTC. This gives the protein CASSPQDRVYGYTF.

Only a few counts were recorded for this clone. J is TRBJ2-7 and V is TRBV7-2; maybe TRBD1 (6 bases). V lost 8 bases and J lost 2, with 13 bases in between. From germline, CDR1 is SGHTA and CDR2 FQGNSA. This CDR3 region has 13 residues. This CDR3 reads CASRTATAYEQYF. The CDR3 DNA sequence: TGTGCCAGCCGGACAGCTACCGCCTACGAGCAGTACTTC.

A single count supports this clone. The chain has TRBV7-8 and TRBJ1-2, with a weak D call TRBD1 (6 bases). Trimming stripped 4 bases from V and 0 bases from J, with 9 bases between. The germline gives CDR1 SGHVS, CDR2 FQNEAQ. CDR3 length: 14 residues. This CDR3 reads CASSSGHANYGYTF. CDR3 sequence (DNA): TGTGCCAGCAGCTCGGGACACGCTAACTATGGCTACACCTTC.

In its sample, this clone was seen a few times. This chain joins TRBV4-1 and TRBJ1-6, with 8 bases matching TRBD1. Germline CDR1 is MGHRA and CDR2 is YSYEKL. The V gene end was trimmed by 0 bases and the J gene end by 9 bases; junction bases not matched to a gene: 7. The CDR3 is made up of 16 amino acids. The CDR3 is CASSQEVRGLSSPLHF. CDR3 nucleotides: TGCGCCAGCAGCCAAGAGGTCAGGGGGCTGAGTTCACCCCTCCACTTT.

The chain is built from TRBV6-5 and TRBJ2-7; 8 bases map to TRBD1. There are 15 residues in the CDR3. J gave up 0 bases and V 2 bases, and 3 bases lay outside the gene matches. The V gene's germline CDR1 is MNHEY and CDR2 SVGAGI. The CDR3 coding sequence is TGTGCCAGCAGTTACGACAGGGGCTTCTCCTACGAGCAGTACTTC. Its protein product is CASSYDRGFSYEQYF.

The chain has TRBV28 and TRBJ2-7, with D unresolved. CDR1 and CDR2 from the germline V gene are MDHEN and SYDVKM. V shed 11 bases and J shed 0 bases, with 20 bases lying between them. This CDR3 is 15 amino acids long. The CDR3 sequence: CAVRGAEYSSYEQYF. In nucleotides, the CDR3 is TGTGCCGTCCGCGGCGCCGAGTATAGCTCCTACGAGCAGTACTTC. The complete variable domain, with remaining parts taken from reference TRBV28 and TRBJ2-7, reads DVKVTQSSRYLVKRTGEKVFLECVQDMDHENMFWYRQDPGLGLRLIYFSYDVKMKEKGDIPEGYSVSREKKERFSLILESASTNQTSMYLCAVRGAEYSSYEQYFGPGTRLTVT.

This clone has only a few counts. This sequence joins TRBV5-1 and TRBJ1-2, with D possibly TRBD1 on 5 matching bases. The ends were cut back, 4 bases at V and 2 bases at J, with 9 bases in the middle. The CDR3 length is 13 residues. CDR1 is SGHRS and CDR2 is YFSETQ in the germline V gene. The CDR3 loop is CASSGQGNYGYTF. CDR3 nucleotide sequence: TGCGCCAGCAGCGGGCAGGGAAACTATGGCTACACCTTC.

The rearrangement uses TRBV29-1 and TRBJ2-7, with 10 bases matching TRBD1. This CDR3 comprises 14 residues. The V and J ends lost 6 bases and 4 bases, in that order; junction bases with no gene match: 9. Germline CDR1 is SQVTM and CDR2 is ANQGSEA. In DNA form, the CDR3 reads TGCAGCGTCGTTACCGGGACAGGGGTGTACGAGCAGTACTTC. Protein product: CSVVTGTGVYEQYF.

The V and J genes are TRBV28 and TRBJ1-1; 7 nucleotides match TRBD1. The CDR3 loop spans 15 amino acids. The ends lost 3 bases at V and 5 bases at J; junction bases unmatched: 9. The germline CDR1 and CDR2 sequences are MDHEN and SYDVKM. CDR3 coding DNA: TGTGCCAGCAGTTTGCCTCTGGACAGGTCTACTGAAGCTTTCTTT. The encoded protein is CASSLPLDRSTEAFF.

The chain joins TRBV7-6 to TRBJ2-5, with 8 positions matching TRBD2. The CDR3 is 18 amino acids. CDR1 and CDR2 from the germline V gene are SGHVS and FNYEAQ. Trimming took 4 bases from V and 2 from J; bases not matched to a gene: 15. The CDR3 bases are TGTGCCAGCAGCTCCCTCTCTGCGGTTAGCGGGGCACAAGAGACCCAGTACTTC. Its protein is CASSSLSAVSGAQETQYF.

The chain employs TRBV28 and TRBJ2-7, with 8 bases identical to TRBD1. With V trimmed by 6 bases and J by 5 bases, 9 bases remained unmatched. CDR1 and CDR2 (germline): MDHEN, SYDVKM. The length of the CDR3 is 14 residues. CDR3 sequence (DNA): TGTGCCAGCAGCCAGAGGACAGGGCTTAACGAGCAGTACTTC. This translates into CASSQRTGLNEQYF. Full variable domain (rest looked up from reference TRBV28 and TRBJ2-7): DVKVTQSSRYLVKRTGEKVFLECVQDMDHENMFWYRQDPGLGLRLIYFSYDVKMKEKGDIPEGYSVSREKKERFSLILESASTNQTSMYLCASSQRTGLNEQYFGPGTRLTVT.

The rearrangement uses TRBV29-1 and TRBJ2-3, with a possible D match to TRBD1 (5 bases). Trimming cost V 2 bases and J 4 bases, with 13 bases left between them. Germline V gene sequence: CDR1 SQVTM, CDR2 ANQGSEA. CDR3 length: 14 residues. This CDR3 is CSVEFPVRADTQYF. DNA of the CDR3: TGCAGCGTTGAATTCCCGGTCAGGGCAGATACGCAGTATTTT.

This rearrangement joins TRBV5-5 to TRBJ2-7; TRBD2 agrees at 7 bases. The CDR3 sequence is 14 residues long. From germline, CDR1 is SGHKS and CDR2 YYEKEE (reference sequence). The V and J ends lost 0 bases and 4 bases, in that order; junction bases with no gene match: 4. The CDR3 region has the DNA TGTGCCAGCAGCTTGGAGGGAGGGAGGTACGAGCAGTACTTC. Translation: CASSLEGGRYEQYF. The full variable domain, completed using reference TRBV5-5 and TRBJ2-7, is DAGVTQSPTHLIKTRGQQVTLRCSPISGHKSVSWYQQVLGQGPQFIFQYYEKEERGRGNFPDRFSARQFPNYSSELNVNALLLGDSALYLCASSLEGGRYEQYFGPGTRLTVT.

In this sample, this clone turned up once. V is TRBV7-3 and J is TRBJ2-1; 15 nucleotides align to TRBD2. This CDR3 has 18 residues. The V and J ends lost 4 bases and 1 base, in that order; junction bases with no gene match: 5. Germline V gene lookup returns CDR1 SGHTA and CDR2 FQGTGA. This CDR3 reads CASSYGLAGGLSYNEQFF. CDR3 nucleotides: TGTGCCAGCAGCTACGGACTAGCGGGGGGGCTGTCCTACAATGAGCAGTTCTTC. Full variable domain (outside the CDR3, taken from reference TRBV7-3 and TRBJ2-1): GAGVSQTPSNKVTEKGKYVELRCDPISGHTALYWYRQSLGQGPEFLIYFQGTGAADDSGLPNDRFFAVRPEGSVSTLKIQRTERGDSAVYLCASSYGLAGGLSYNEQFFGPGTRLTVL.

This chain connects TRBV11-3 to TRBJ2-3; D is unclear. The CDR3 consists of 14 residues. V dropped 5 bases and J dropped 0 bases, with 9 bases sitting between them. Germline V gene sequence: CDR1 SGHNT, CDR2 YENEEA. CDR3 nucleotides: TGTGCCAGCAGCGGTCCGGTAAGCACAGATACGCAGTATTTT. This translates into CASSGPVSTDTQYF.